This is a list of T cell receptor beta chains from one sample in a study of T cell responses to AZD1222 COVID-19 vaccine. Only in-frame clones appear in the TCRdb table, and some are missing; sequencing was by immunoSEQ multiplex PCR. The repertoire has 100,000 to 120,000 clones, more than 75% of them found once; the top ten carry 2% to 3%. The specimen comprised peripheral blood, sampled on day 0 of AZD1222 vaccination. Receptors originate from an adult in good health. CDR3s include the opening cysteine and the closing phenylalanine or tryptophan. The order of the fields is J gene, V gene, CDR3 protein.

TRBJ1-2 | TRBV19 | CASSMDRAGGYTF
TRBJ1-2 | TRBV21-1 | CASSKVRYGYTF
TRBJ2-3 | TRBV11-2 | CASSSWGLSQYF
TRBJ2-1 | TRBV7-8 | CASSLTSYNEQFF
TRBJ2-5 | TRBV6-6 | CASRSPGLGSETQYF
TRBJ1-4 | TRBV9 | CASAAAGWANEKLFF
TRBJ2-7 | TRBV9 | CASSVGVSSGSVTYEQYF
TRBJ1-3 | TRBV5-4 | CARTGRSGNTIYF
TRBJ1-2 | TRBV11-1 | CASSIEDGGYTF
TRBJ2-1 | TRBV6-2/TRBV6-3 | CASSYLRDEQFF
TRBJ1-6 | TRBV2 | CASSEVRARVYSPLHF
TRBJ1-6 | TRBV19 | CASSRENNSPLHF
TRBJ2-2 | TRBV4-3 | CASSQLTSRGELFF
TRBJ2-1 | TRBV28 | CASRTVGEQFF
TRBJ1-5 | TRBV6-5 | CASSYSTGWDQPQHF
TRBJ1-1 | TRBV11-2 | CASSSWDRGVLKAFF
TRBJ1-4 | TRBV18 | CASSRQGSNEKLFF
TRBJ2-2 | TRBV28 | CASTDANTGELFF
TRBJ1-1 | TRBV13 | CASSLVANTEAFF
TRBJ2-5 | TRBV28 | CASIDRGKGETQYF
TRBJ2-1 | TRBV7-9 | CASSLVPREFVF
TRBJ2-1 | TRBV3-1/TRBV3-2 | CASSLLAGAHEQFF
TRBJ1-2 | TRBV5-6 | CASSIRDNPHWGYTF
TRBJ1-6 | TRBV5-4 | CASSRTTGSNSPLHF
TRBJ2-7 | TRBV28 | CASRLAGGGSYEQYF
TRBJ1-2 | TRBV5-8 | CASSLDRANYGYTF
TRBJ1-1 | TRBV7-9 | CASSLSRSNTEAFF
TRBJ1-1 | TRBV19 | CASSIGLPGITEAFF
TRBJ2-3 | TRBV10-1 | CASSGGELPTDTQYF
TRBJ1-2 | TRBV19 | CATAGELNYGYTF
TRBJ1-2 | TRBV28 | CASSTLSGTDGYGYTF
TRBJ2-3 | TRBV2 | CACGRMDTQYF
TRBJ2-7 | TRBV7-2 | CASRPRLAGGYEQYF
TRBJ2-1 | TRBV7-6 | CASSLSVTSGGKGGEQFF
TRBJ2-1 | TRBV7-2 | CASSSRQAHEQFF
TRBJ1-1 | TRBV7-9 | CASSFDGNTEAFF
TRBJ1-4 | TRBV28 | CASRTRTGAVSNEKLFF
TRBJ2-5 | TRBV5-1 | CASSLTGTTQETQYF
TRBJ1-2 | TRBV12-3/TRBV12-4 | CASSRDRNYGYTF
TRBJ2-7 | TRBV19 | CASSNGYSSYEQYF
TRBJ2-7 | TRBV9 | CASSVAGTSSYEQYF
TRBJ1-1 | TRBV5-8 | CASSSLGVATEAFF
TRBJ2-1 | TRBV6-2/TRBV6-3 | CASSLTWTKDPFF
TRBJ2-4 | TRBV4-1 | CASSHLQLVTGVKNIQYF
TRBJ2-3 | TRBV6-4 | CASSDSEGGGDTQYF
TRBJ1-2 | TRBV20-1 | CGLQLNYGYTF
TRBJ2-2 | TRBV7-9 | CASSFWAGELFF
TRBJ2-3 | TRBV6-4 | CASSLGGAHGDTQYF